A single sample is the source of the 2 T cell receptor beta chains below, sequenced in a study of blood T cell repertoires in COVID-19. Here immunoSEQ multiplex PCR was the method, and the copy in TCRdb shows in-frame clones only, minus some. Of about 200,000 clones in the sample, about 89% were seen once. Sequenced: PBMCs or T cells enriched from blood (not recorded which). These receptors were collected from a woman between 18 and 30 years old who had recovered from COVID-19.

This clone was seen just once. This chain uses TRBV3-1 (or the pseudogene TRBV3-2) with TRBJ1-1; maybe TRBD1 (5 bases). The germline CDR1 and CDR2 sequences are LGHDT and YNNKEL (reference sequence). CDR3 length equals 13 residues. Trimming left V 3 bases short and J 4 bases short, with 9 bases between. CDR3 sequence reads: CASSQRRGTEAFF. CDR3 nucleotides: TGTGCCAGCAGCCAGCGGAGGGGCACTGAAGCTTTCTTT.

In regard to this clone: The same CDR3 arises from other DNA sequences in this sample as well. The V call is TRBV25-1, the J call TRBJ2-7; D might be TRBD2 (5 bases). Trimming took 10 bases from V and 7 from J, leaving 17 bases between them. Looked up from germline, CDR1 is MGHDK and CDR2 is SYGVNS. The CDR3 runs to 12 residues. CDR3 amino acids: CATLRTVGEQYF. DNA of the CDR3: TGTGCCACTCTCCGGACTGTCGGTGAGCAGTACTTC.